The source of this T cell receptor beta chain is a study of shared clonotypes between healthy human individuals. Clones were read by immunoSEQ multiplex PCR, and TCRdb kept only the in-frame ones, dropping some. The sample lists 2 million to 2.5 million clones, about 92% occurring once. V dropped 1 base and J dropped 0 bases, with 7 bases sitting between them. Germline assignment: CDR1 SGHTA and CDR2 FQGNSA. The CDR3 sequence is 14 residues long. Sequenced input: naive CD4+ T cells from PBMCs. As to subset: CD45RA+ positively selected. The V call is TRBV7-2, the J call TRBJ2-7, with D unresolved. The source of this sequence is a man younger than 30 in good health. Some clones in this sample may be carry-over from other donors' samples. CDR3 loop: CASSLGRISYEQYF. The CDR3, as DNA: TGTGCCAGCAGCTTAGGCAGGATCTCCTACGAGCAGTACTTC.